Shown below are 14 T cell receptor beta chains from a single sample sequenced in a study of cytomegalovirus exposure and HLA in healthy donors. Vbeta (60) and Jbeta (13) primers were used in the PCR. Libraries were prepared by immunoSEQ multiplex PCR; TCRdb keeps only in-frame clonotypes and omits some of them. This listing includes over 45,000 clones. The sample taken for sequencing was PBMCs. The receptor source for this set is a woman aged 18 to 35 in good health and CMV-seronegative.

The chain couples TRBV18 to TRBJ1-1; D is ambiguous. From germline, CDR1 is KGHSH and CDR2 LQKENI. The germline V and J ends were trimmed by 2 bases and 3 bases, with 13 bases remaining between them. The CDR3 is made up of 15 amino acids. DNA for the CDR3: TGTGCCAGCTCACCAACTATCCCCGGGGACACTGAAGCTTTCTTT. This translates into CASSPTIPGDTEAFF.

The J gene is TRBJ1-5, the V gene TRBV30, with D uncertain. Germline assignment: CDR1 GTSNPN and CDR2 SVGIG (reference sequence). The V end lost 0 bases, the J end lost 2 bases, and 5 bases lay between the germline ends. The CDR3 runs 13 residues. CDR3 protein: CAWSVRGNQPQHF. The CDR3 region has the DNA TGTGCCTGGAGTGTACGCGGCAATCAGCCCCAGCATTTT. The whole variable domain, remainder taken from reference TRBV30 and TRBJ1-5, is SQTIHQWPATLVQPVGSPLSLECTVEGTSNPNLYWYRQAAGRGLQLLFYSVGIGQISSEVPQNLSASRPQDRQFILSSKKLLLSDSGFYLCAWSVRGNQPQHFGDGTRLSIL.

The chain carries TRBV5-1 and TRBJ2-7; D unresolved. This CDR3 is built from 15 residues. Germline V lookup: CDR1 SGHRS, CDR2 YFSETQ. V was clipped by 1 base and J by 0 bases, with 11 bases between them. The CDR3 reads CASSLRPRSSYEQYF. The CDR3, as DNA: TGCGCCAGCAGCTTGCGCCCGAGGAGCTCCTACGAGCAGTACTTC.

CDR3 sequence (DNA): TGTGCCAGCAGTCAGGGGACCCCCGAAGCTTTCTTT. As protein: CASSQGTPEAFF. The V gene is TRBV11-2, the J gene TRBJ1-1, with a tentative D call TRBD1 (6 bases). Germline V gene lookup returns CDR1 SGHAT and CDR2 FQNNGV. Trimming cost V 6 bases and J 8 bases, with 13 bases left between them. The CDR3 spans 12 residues.

V is TRBV20-1 and J is TRBJ1-1; D possibly corresponds to TRBD1 (6 bases). This CDR3 is 11 amino acids long. Germline V gene sequence: CDR1 DFQATT, CDR2 SNEGSKA (reference sequence). Trimming cost V 5 bases and J 10 bases, with 14 bases left between them. CDR3 nucleotides: TGCAGTGCTGGCCGGGACATACGAGCTTTCTTT. This gives the protein CSAGRDIRAFF.

This chain joins TRBV10-1 and TRBJ1-1, with D possibly being TRBD1 (6 bases). There are 13 residues in the CDR3. The germline gives CDR1 WNHNN, CDR2 SYGVQD (reference sequence). Trimming stripped 8 bases from V and 4 bases from J, with 14 bases between. CDR3 nucleotides: TGCGCCAGCGGCGGACAGCTGGGCACTGAAGCTTTCTTT. It codes for CASGGQLGTEAFF.

The chain links TRBV18 to TRBJ2-7; D not resolved. The CDR3 loop spans 14 amino acids. Germline V gives CDR1 KGHSH, CDR2 LQKENI. The V end lost 1 base, the J end lost 5 bases, and 12 bases lay between the germline ends. CDR3 nucleotide sequence: TGTGCCAGCTCACCACAACAGATATACCACGAGCAGTACTTC. It codes for CASSPQQIYHEQYF.

V and J are TRBV6-5 and TRBJ1-1; weak D call: TRBD1 (5 bases). The germline V gene encodes CDR1 MNHEY and CDR2 SVGAGI. This CDR3 spans 14 amino acids. V lost 2 bases, J lost 1 base, and 8 bases lay in between. CDR3 sequence (DNA): TGTGCCAGCAGTTACAACAGGCAGAACACTGAAGCTTTCTTT. This codes for CASSYNRQNTEAFF.

The J gene is TRBJ1-2, the V gene TRBV9; possible D gene TRBD1, 5 bases. Trimming took off 3 bases at V and 8 bases at J, with 32 bases between the two ends. Germline loops: CDR1 SGDLS, CDR2 YYNGEE. The CDR3 loop spans 19 amino acids. In DNA, the CDR3 is TGTGCCAGCAGCGCCTACATAGTGGACACTAAACGGCCCTTACGGGGCTACACCTTC. The encoded protein is CASSAYIVDTKRPLRGYTF.

This chain links TRBV9 with TRBJ2-1; the match to TRBD2 covers 8 bases. The CDR3 is 16 amino acids. Germline CDR1 reads SGDLS; CDR2 reads YYNGEE. The V gene end was trimmed by 3 bases and the J gene end by 1 base; junction bases not matched to a gene: 6. In DNA, the CDR3 is TGTGCCAGCAGCGCAAGCGGGGGCCGTTCCTACAATGAGCAGTTCTTC. Translating it yields CASSASGGRSYNEQFF.

This chain uses TRBV10-3 with TRBJ2-2; 8 bases align to TRBD1. The CDR3 sequence is 12 residues long. Trimming took 11 bases from V and 6 from J; bases not matched to a gene: 5. CDR1 is ENHRY and CDR2 is SYGVKD in the germline V gene. CDR3 in DNA: TGTGCCGCTCGACAGGGGTCCGGGGAGCTGTTTTTT. Translating gives CAARQGSGELFF.

The chain couples TRBV5-1 to TRBJ2-3; tentatively, D is TRBD1 (6 bases). V was shortened by 0 bases and J by 3 bases, with 11 bases between the two germline ends. Germline CDR1 reads SGHRS; CDR2 reads YFSETQ. The CDR3 length is 15 residues. The CDR3 bases are TGCGCCAGCAGCTTGGACAGGGCGAGAACAGATACGCAGTATTTT. Its translation: CASSLDRARTDTQYF.

This clone shows up as medium-sized by frequency. The V gene is TRBV6-4, the J gene TRBJ1-5; D might be TRBD1 (6 bases). The V end was cut by 2 bases, the J end by 4 bases, with 6 bases between. Germline V gives CDR1 MRHNA, CDR2 SNTAGT. This CDR3 is 13 amino acids long. For the CDR3, the DNA is TGTGCCAGCAGTGACGGGACAAATCAGCCCCAGCATTTT. This gives the protein CASSDGTNQPQHF.

The J gene is TRBJ1-2, the V gene TRBV18, with 10 bases fitting TRBD1. Unmatched junction bases numbered 4, after V lost 4 bases and J lost 8 bases. Germline V lookup: CDR1 KGHSH, CDR2 LQKENI. This CDR3 spans 13 amino acids. Here the CDR3 DNA reads TGTGCCAGCTCACTGGGACAGGGGATCGGCTACACCTTC. This sequence encodes CASSLGQGIGYTF.